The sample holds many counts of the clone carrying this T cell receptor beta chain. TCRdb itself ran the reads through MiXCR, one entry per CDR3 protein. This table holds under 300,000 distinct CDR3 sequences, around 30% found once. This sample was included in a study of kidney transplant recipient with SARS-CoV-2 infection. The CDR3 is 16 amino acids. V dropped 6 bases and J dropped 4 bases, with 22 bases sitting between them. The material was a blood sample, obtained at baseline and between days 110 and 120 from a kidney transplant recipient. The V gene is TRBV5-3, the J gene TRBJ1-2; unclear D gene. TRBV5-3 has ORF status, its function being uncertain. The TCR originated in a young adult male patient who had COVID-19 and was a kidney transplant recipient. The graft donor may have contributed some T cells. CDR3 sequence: CARNFTVVRKTYGYTF. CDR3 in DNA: TGTGCCAGAAACTTCACAGTGGTGAGAAAGACCTATGGCTACACCTTC.